This T cell receptor beta chain was identified in a study of Graves' ophthalmopathy and Graves' hyperthyroidism. The study, taken as a whole, reports: A classifier, a 13-signature model, separated ophthalmopathy from stable hyperthyroidism with approximately 88% sensitivity and over 70% specificity.

Researchers took RNA transcripts and amplified TCR beta CDR3 regions from them. HTBI primers primed a first-round RT-PCR, and a second-round multiplex PCR followed. TCRdb re-called the multiplex PCR reads through MiXCR, storing one row per CDR3 protein. Of some 160,000 distinct CDR3 sequences in the sample, around two fifths were seen once. This clonotype was counted at least ten times. Its antigen is undetermined. The CDR3 contains 14 residues. Germline V gives CDR1 KGHSH, CDR2 LQKENI. V lost 5 bases to trimming and J lost 5 bases, with 15 bases between them. This chain links TRBV18 with TRBJ1-1; tentative D call: TRBD1 (6 bases). The source material was peripheral blood. This TCR was sampled from a man younger than 40 with Graves' ophthalmopathy. As DNA, the CDR3 is TGTGCCAGCTCATCCTATCAGGGGCGGACTGAAGCTTTCTTT. Its translation: CASSSYQGRTEAFF.